This T cell receptor beta chain emerged from a study of T cell responses to AZD1222 COVID-19 vaccine. Findings of the study overall: Most donors were white British, females outnumbered males, and clonal diversity was possibly underestimated. Repertoire samples came only from after the peak T cell response. Only six individuals given AZD1222 were seropositive at baseline.

Trimming took off 0 bases at V and 0 bases at J, with 9 bases between the two ends. Germline CDR1 and CDR2: MNHEY and SVGAGI. The CDR3 runs 16 residues. Data came from immunoSEQ multiplex PCR; TCRdb stores just in-frame clones and leaves some out. The data hold roughly 120,000 clones, with 80% to 90% observed a single time. On this clone itself: What it binds is not known.

The sequencing here drew on peripheral blood, taken on day 0 of MenACWY control vaccination. The TCR originated in an adult in good health. This rearrangement joins TRBV6-5 to TRBJ1-3; D is possibly TRBD1 (5 bases). The CDR3 DNA reads TGTGCCAGCAGTTACTCTTACAGGAGCTCTGGAAACACCATATATTTT. Protein product: CASSYSYRSSGNTIYF.